This T cell receptor beta chain was found in a study of response to subunit inactivated influenza vaccine. The V gene lost 4 bases and the J gene lost 4 bases, with 8 bases spanning the gap. The CDR3 runs to 13 residues. Germline-derived CDR1 and CDR2 are MNHNS and SASEGT. The sample holds a few counts of this clonotype. The target antigen is unknown. Study-wide findings and caveats: It was suggested by the authors that few new T cells are recruited by each seasonal influenza vaccination.

One entry per CDR3 protein results from TCRdb running MiXCR on the RT-PCR reads. The data contain 150,000 to 200,000 distinct CDR3 sequences, roughly 8.7% of them seen just once; the ten biggest clones take up approximately 11%. V is TRBV6-1 and J is TRBJ1-5, with a tentative D call TRBD1 (6 bases). Sequencing was performed on non-naive T cells sorted from PBMCs, taken on the day of vaccination. The source of this sequence is a man aged 45-60 years who received an inactivated influenza vaccine. The CDR3, as DNA: TGTGCCAGCAGTGGGACAGAAAATCAGCCCCAGCATTTT. Its translation: CASSGTENQPQHF.